Each of the 28 T cell receptor beta chains below was sequenced from the same sample in a study of cytomegalovirus exposure and HLA in healthy donors. A multiplex PCR was run with 60 Vbeta primers and 13 Jbeta primers. The method was immunoSEQ multiplex PCR; TCRdb's version includes in-frame clones alone and lacks a portion of them. Among around 89,000 clones, 76% were seen once, and the ten largest hold more than 2.5%. The sample consisted of PBMCs. These receptors were collected from a man between 40 and 49 years old in good health and CMV-seronegative.

The chain couples TRBV5-6 to TRBJ2-7, with 7 bases lining up with TRBD2. The CDR3 has 13 amino acids. The germline V gene has CDR1 SGHDT and CDR2 YYEEEE. Germline trimming cut 1 base from V and 6 bases from J; bases unmatched to any gene: 4. As DNA, the CDR3 is TGTGCCAGCAGCTTGAAGGGGAGGGGCGAGCAGTACTTC. This gives the protein CASSLKGRGEQYF.

The chain couples TRBV6-5 to TRBJ1-2; 8 bases map to TRBD1. The CDR3 extends over 14 amino acids. Trimming at V came to 0 bases and at J to 5 bases, leaving 2 bases not matched to a gene. The germline gives CDR1 MNHEY, CDR2 SVGAGI. The CDR3 sequence: CASSYSDRGYGYTF. CDR3 coding DNA: TGTGCCAGCAGTTACTCCGACAGGGGATATGGCTACACCTTC.

This rearrangement joins TRBV7-6 to TRBJ1-2; no clear D. Germline V gene lookup returns CDR1 SGHVS and CDR2 FNYEAQ. The CDR3 length is 12 residues. The V gene lost 5 bases and the J gene lost 6 bases, with 10 bases spanning the gap. In DNA, the CDR3 is TGTGCCAGCAGCCCTTACACGAATGGCTACACCTTC. Its protein product is CASSPYTNGYTF. The variable domain in full, completed from reference TRBV7-6 and TRBJ1-2, reads GAGVSQSPRYKVTKRGQDVALRCDPISGHVSLYWYRQALGQGPEFLTYFNYEAQQDKSGLPNDRFSAERPEGSISTLTIQRTEQRDSAMYRCASSPYTNGYTFGSGTRLTVV.

The rearrangement joins TRBV4-3 to TRBJ2-3; TRBD1 is a possible D gene (5 bases). The CDR3 loop spans 16 amino acids. In germline, CDR1 is LGHNA, CDR2 YSLEER. V lost 1 base to trimming and J lost 1 base, with 12 bases between them. CDR3 protein: CASSQGQGSGTDTQYF. The CDR3 region has the DNA TGCGCCAGCAGCCAAGGCCAGGGCTCGGGCACAGATACGCAGTATTTT.

The CDR3 DNA reads TGTGCCAGCAGTTTAGGCCATTCCTACGAGCAGTACTTC. Its protein is CASSLGHSYEQYF. The V and J genes are TRBV27 and TRBJ2-7; unclear D gene. The CDR3 spans 13 residues. V was pared by 2 bases and J by 1 base, with 6 bases between. Per germline, CDR1 MNHEY and CDR2 SMNVEV (reference sequence).

The CDR3 here is CASSYATNEQFF. CDR3 coding DNA: TGTGCCAGCAGTTACGCTACCAATGAGCAGTTCTTC. This sequence joins TRBV5-4 and TRBJ2-1; no clear D. The germline CDR1 and CDR2 sequences are SGHNT and YYREEE (reference sequence). V lost 5 bases and J lost 6, with 9 bases in between. This CDR3 region has 12 residues.

CDR3: CASSSIRVETQYF. CDR3 DNA: TGTGCCAGCAGCTCTATTCGTGTGGAGACCCAGTACTTC. The chain carries TRBV11-1 and TRBJ2-5; D remains ambiguous. There are 13 residues in the CDR3. The V end was cut by 4 bases, the J end by 5 bases, with 11 bases between. CDR1 and CDR2 from the germline V gene are SGHAT and FQDESV (reference sequence).

This chain joins TRBV28 and TRBJ1-2; 9 nucleotides match TRBD1. V shed 6 bases, J shed 5 bases, and the junction held 13 bases outside the gene matches. Germline values: CDR1 MDHEN, CDR2 SYDVKM. The CDR3 has 16 amino acids. The CDR3 reads CASRLIGEGTGYGYTF. CDR3 in DNA: TGTGCCAGCAGACTTATCGGAGAAGGGACAGGGTATGGCTACACCTTC.

Notes on this clone: At one end the junction does not follow the germline gene, possibly because of a read error. The rearrangement uses TRBV7-9 and TRBJ2-5; 7 nucleotides match TRBD1. From germline, CDR1 is SEHNR and CDR2 FQNEAQ (reference sequence). The CDR3 has 15 residues. CDR3 sequence: CASRLGDRGQETQYF. The CDR3 DNA reads as TGTGCCAGCAGGTTAGGGGACAGAGGCCAAGAGACCCAGTACTTC.

This chain joins TRBV6-5 and TRBJ2-7; 7 bases agree with TRBD1. Germline trimming cut 8 bases from V and 0 bases from J; bases unmatched to any gene: 4. Per germline, CDR1 MNHEY and CDR2 SVGAGI. This CDR3 spans 13 amino acids. The CDR3 DNA is TGTGCCAGCGAAGGGGGCGACTCCTACGAGCAGTACTTC. Translation: CASEGGDSYEQYF.

A few counts support this clone. The rearrangement uses TRBV4-3 and TRBJ1-5; no clear D. Germline V gene lookup returns CDR1 LGHNA and CDR2 YSLEER. The ends were cut back, 2 bases at V and 7 bases at J, with 9 bases in the middle. This CDR3 region has 13 residues. Written as DNA, the CDR3 is TGCGCCAGCAGCCAATCTACTTTACAGCCCCAGCATTTT. It is translated as CASSQSTLQPQHF.

J is TRBJ2-5 and V is TRBV20-1; D ambiguous. This CDR3 spans 11 amino acids. Germline CDR1 is DFQATT and CDR2 is SNEGSKA (reference sequence). Trimming removed 2 bases at V and 5 bases at J, with 6 bases between. The CDR3 sequence: CSARLMETQYF. Here the CDR3 DNA reads TGCAGTGCTAGACTAATGGAGACCCAGTACTTC.

The V call is TRBV7-3, the J call TRBJ2-7; maybe TRBD2 (6 bases). Trimming cost V 5 bases and J 1 base, with 12 bases left between them. The V gene's germline CDR1 is SGHTA and CDR2 FQGTGA. This CDR3 region has 14 residues. CDR3 DNA: TGTGCCAGCAGCCGCCGCGCGGGATCCTACGAGCAGTACTTC. It yields the protein CASSRRAGSYEQYF.

The chain employs TRBV28 and TRBJ1-1; a weak D match, TRBD1 (6 bases). Trimming removed 6 bases at V and 6 bases at J, with 14 bases between. The CDR3 runs to 13 residues. The germline CDR1 and CDR2 sequences are MDHEN and SYDVKM. CDR3 in amino acids: CASSPGQGPEAFF. The CDR3 coding sequence is TGTGCCAGCAGCCCAGGGCAGGGGCCTGAAGCTTTCTTT.

The V call is TRBV28, the J call TRBJ2-5, with TRBD2 identical over 7 bases. Germline loops: CDR1 MDHEN, CDR2 SYDVKM. This CDR3 is 16 amino acids long. V shed 6 bases and J 0 bases; nucleotides not matched to a gene: 10. CDR3 in amino acids: CASRGLAEKYQETQYF. CDR3 bases: TGTGCCAGCAGGGGGCTAGCGGAGAAGTACCAAGAGACCCAGTACTTC.

In its sample, this clone was seen a few times. The V call is TRBV6-1, the J call TRBJ1-6, with D maybe TRBD1 (6 bases). Germline-derived CDR1 and CDR2 are MNHNS and SASEGT. CDR3 length: 15 amino acids. V was pared by 7 bases and J by 2 bases, with 12 bases between. The CDR3 is CASIAGVTYNSPLHF. The CDR3 DNA reads TGTGCCAGCATTGCAGGGGTAACCTATAATTCACCCCTCCACTTT.

The chain couples TRBV13 to TRBJ2-7; 8 bases are a match to TRBD2. This CDR3 comprises 14 residues. CDR1 and CDR2 (germline): PRHDT, FYEKMQ (reference sequence). V gave up 5 bases and J gave up 2 bases; unmatched junction bases: 5. The CDR3 loop is CASSVSGETYEQYF. The CDR3 DNA is TGTGCCAGCAGCGTTAGCGGGGAAACCTACGAGCAGTACTTC.

The chain uses TRBV11-2 and TRBJ1-1; D might be TRBD1 (5 bases). CDR3 length: 13 amino acids. Looked up from germline, CDR1 is SGHAT and CDR2 is FQNNGV. The V and J ends lost 1 base and 5 bases respectively, with 8 bases between them. CDR3 sequence (DNA): TGTGCCAGCAGCTTAGCTAGGGGAACTGAAGCTTTCTTT. As protein: CASSLARGTEAFF.

The genes are TRBV7-6 and TRBJ2-2, with a weak D call TRBD1 (5 bases). In germline, CDR1 is SGHVS, CDR2 FNYEAQ. With 3 bases removed from V and 4 bases from J, the gap between germline ends came to 15 bases. The CDR3 loop spans 16 amino acids. DNA for the CDR3: TGTGCCAGCAGCTTCCACATAGGGGAAGGCACCGGGGAGCTGTTTTTT. It encodes CASSFHIGEGTGELFF.

This clone has just one count. This chain links TRBV7-9 with TRBJ2-1, with D maybe TRBD2 (5 bases). There are 17 residues in the CDR3. Germline lookup yields CDR1 SEHNR and CDR2 FQNEAQ (reference sequence). V was cut by 3 bases and J by 3 bases, with 18 bases left in between. The CDR3 spells CASSLPRERMHYNEQFF. The CDR3 DNA reads TGTGCCAGCAGCTTGCCGAGGGAGCGCATGCACTACAATGAGCAGTTCTTC.

The chain joins TRBV19 to TRBJ1-5; TRBD1 agrees at 10 bases. The CDR3 is made up of 14 amino acids. V gave up 3 bases and J gave up 7 bases; unmatched junction bases: 3. CDR1 LNHDA and CDR2 SQIVND come from the germline V gene (reference sequence). CDR3 region: CASSIETGGQPQHF. In nucleotides, the CDR3 is TGTGCCAGTAGTATCGAGACAGGGGGCCAGCCCCAGCATTTT.

V usage is TRBV29-1 and J usage is TRBJ2-7; a weak D match, TRBD1 (6 bases). The V end was cut by 3 bases, the J end by 2 bases, with 11 bases between. Germline V gene sequence: CDR1 SQVTM, CDR2 ANQGSEA. The CDR3 contains 13 residues. In DNA, the CDR3 is TGCAGCGTTGACCAGGGGACCCCCTACGAGCAGTACTTC. Its translation is CSVDQGTPYEQYF.

This chain uses TRBV4-1 with TRBJ2-7; TRBD2 is a possible D gene (6 bases). This CDR3 spans 15 amino acids. CDR1 is MGHRA, CDR2 YSYEKL, per germline. V dropped 4 bases and J dropped 0 bases, with 13 bases sitting between them. The CDR3 DNA reads TGCGCCAGCAGCCCCATCGGGGGAGGCTCCTACGAGCAGTACTTC. Protein sequence: CASSPIGGGSYEQYF.

V and J are TRBV5-1 and TRBJ2-5; 7 bases are a match to TRBD2. The germline V gene has CDR1 SGHRS and CDR2 YFSETQ. There are 14 residues in the CDR3. Trimming at V came to 5 bases and at J to 3 bases, leaving 7 bases not matched to a gene. The CDR3, as DNA: TGCGCCAGCAGTCTGGGGGGGATAAAAGAGACCCAGTACTTC. It is translated as CASSLGGIKETQYF.

The chain uses TRBV7-9 and TRBJ2-1, with TRBD1 matching 10 bases. This CDR3 contains 12 residues. With V trimmed by 1 base and J by 14 bases, 2 bases remained unmatched. Looked up from germline, CDR1 is SEHNR and CDR2 is FQNEAQ (reference sequence). The CDR3 spells CASSLGTGGEFF. The DNA for the CDR3 is TGTGCCAGCAGCTTAGGGACAGGGGGGGAGTTCTTC.

This sequence joins TRBV5-1 and TRBJ2-5; D is possibly TRBD1 (5 bases). From germline, CDR1 is SGHRS and CDR2 YFSETQ. Deletions cut 0 bases from V and 2 bases from J, with 8 bases between. The CDR3 spans 14 residues. CDR3: CASSLVTGQETQYF. CDR3 coding DNA: TGCGCCAGCAGCTTGGTTACAGGACAAGAGACCCAGTACTTC.

The gene calls are TRBV4-1 and TRBJ2-5; no reliable D call. Deletions cut 4 bases from V and 3 bases from J, with 9 bases between. This CDR3 is 13 amino acids long. CDR1 is MGHRA, CDR2 YSYEKL, per germline. The CDR3 loop is CASSRWQKETQYF. The DNA for the CDR3 is TGCGCCAGCAGCCGATGGCAGAAAGAGACCCAGTACTTC.

The sample holds a few counts of this clone. The chain has TRBV6-1 and TRBJ1-6, with D maybe TRBD1 (6 bases). V shed 7 bases and J shed 7 bases, with 14 bases lying between them. CDR3 size: 14 residues. Germline values: CDR1 MNHNS, CDR2 SASEGT. The DNA of the CDR3 is TGTGCCAGCATGACCAGGGGTTGGAATTCACCCCTCCACTTT. This gives the protein CASMTRGWNSPLHF.